Listed here are 12 T cell receptor beta chains from one sample, sequenced in a study of blood T cell repertoires in COVID-19. Sequencing was performed with immunoSEQ multiplex PCR; in TCRdb, only in-frame clones are kept and a portion is missing. The table records 310,000 or so clones, approximately 84% of them present only once. The sequencing input was peripheral blood. The receptor set was obtained from a woman in her twenties or thirties who had recovered from COVID-19.

In this sample, this clone turned up a few times. This chain links TRBV7-9 with TRBJ2-7; D is perhaps TRBD1 (5 bases). The CDR3 sequence is 16 residues long. Germline loops: CDR1 SEHNR, CDR2 FQNEAQ (reference sequence). V lost 2 bases to trimming and J lost 6 bases, with 20 bases between them. The CDR3 DNA is TGTGCCAGCAGCTTACTGGTTCAGGGCCCCGCCGGCGAGCAGTACTTC. It is translated as CASSLLVQGPAGEQYF.

The chain links TRBV2 to TRBJ1-5; 10 nucleotides agree with TRBD1. The CDR3 is 15 residues long. Germline V gene sequence: CDR1 SNHLY, CDR2 FYNNEI. With 6 bases clipped from V and 5 bases from J, the junction kept 7 bases outside the gene matches. The CDR3 sequence: CASSGDRGIDQPQHF. The CDR3 DNA reads as TGTGCCAGCAGCGGGGACAGGGGAATTGATCAGCCCCAGCATTTT.

The chain has TRBV6-4 and TRBJ1-2; 11 positions agree with TRBD1. Germline loops: CDR1 MRHNA, CDR2 SNTAGT. J was trimmed by 7 bases and V by 5 bases; bases with no gene match: 9. This CDR3 spans 15 amino acids. DNA for the CDR3: TGTGCCAGCAGTACAACCCCGGGACAGGGGGGTGGCTACACCTTC. Amino acids: CASSTTPGQGGGYTF.

V and J are TRBV7-2 and TRBJ1-5, with D possibly matching TRBD1 (6 bases). The ends were cut back, 5 bases at V and 3 bases at J, with 14 bases in the middle. This CDR3 spans 15 amino acids. Per the germline V gene, CDR1 is SGHTA and CDR2 is FQGNSA. The CDR3 sequence is CASSPQWGPNQPQHF. The DNA for the CDR3 is TGTGCCAGCAGCCCGCAGTGGGGGCCCAATCAGCCCCAGCATTTT.

This chain connects TRBV3-1 (or the pseudogene TRBV3-2) to TRBJ2-5, with TRBD2 matching 14 bases. Germline CDR1 LGHDT, CDR2 YNNKEL (reference sequence). V dropped 5 bases and J dropped 2; count of bases not matched to a gene: 10. The CDR3 is 18 amino acids. CDR3 sequence reads: CASSTRLAGGPGQETQYF. The DNA for the CDR3 is TGTGCCAGCAGCACTCGACTAGCGGGAGGGCCGGGGCAAGAGACCCAGTACTTC.

This chain joins TRBV7-2 and TRBJ2-7, with TRBD2 matching 8 bases. This CDR3 is 18 amino acids long. Germline V lookup: CDR1 SGHTA, CDR2 FQGNSA. After removal of 3 bases from V and 4 bases from J, the junction contained 17 bases not matched to a gene. CDR3 bases: TGTGCCAGCAGCTTTTCGTGGGGTAGCGGGGAGGTAGGGTACGAGCAGTACTTC. Translation gives CASSFSWGSGEVGYEQYF.

The chain links TRBV11-3 to TRBJ1-6; no firm D call. CDR1 and CDR2 (germline): SGHNT, YENEEA. This CDR3 region has 13 residues. The V and J ends lost 5 bases and 8 bases respectively, with 10 bases between them. CDR3 sequence (DNA): TGTGCCAGCAGCCTCTATCGGGATTCACCCCTCCACTTT. Protein sequence: CASSLYRDSPLHF.

The gene calls are TRBV15 and TRBJ2-7, with D uncertain. The CDR3 is 13 amino acids. The germline V gene has CDR1 LNHNV and CDR2 YYDKDF (reference sequence). Trimming left V 5 bases short and J 4 bases short, with 12 bases between. This CDR3 is CATSDDTLYEQYF. The CDR3 DNA sequence: TGTGCCACCAGCGATGACACCTTATACGAGCAGTACTTC.

This sequence joins TRBV19 and TRBJ2-3, with TRBD1 as a possible D gene (5 bases). Germline V lookup: CDR1 LNHDA, CDR2 SQIVND (reference sequence). The CDR3 is made up of 15 amino acids. The V gene lost 2 bases and the J gene lost 6 bases, with 15 bases spanning the gap. CDR3 in amino acids: CASSIRGGAGDTQYF. DNA of the CDR3: TGTGCCAGTAGTATACGTGGTGGGGCAGGGGATACGCAGTATTTT.

This clone is a singleton in its sample. The chain joins TRBV2 to TRBJ1-4; D is undetermined. CDR3 size: 12 residues. Germline V gene data show CDR1 as SNHLY and CDR2 as FYNNEI. V was trimmed by 6 bases and J by 0 bases, leaving 2 bases between them. DNA for the CDR3: TGTGCCAGCAGCGCAACTAATGAAAAACTGTTTTTT. Amino acids: CASSATNEKLFF.

With respect to this clone: The sample contains more than one DNA sequence encoding this CDR3. The V and J genes are TRBV19 and TRBJ2-1; 8 bases match TRBD1. The CDR3 is 15 amino acids. The J segment lost 0 bases and the V segment lost 2 bases, leaving 0 bases of the junction unmatched. The germline gives CDR1 LNHDA, CDR2 SQIVND (reference sequence). The CDR3 sequence is CASSITGGSYNEQFF. The CDR3 nucleotides read TGTGCCAGTAGTATAACAGGGGGCTCCTACAATGAGCAGTTCTTC.

The chain couples TRBV7-8 to TRBJ2-1; 8 bases line up with TRBD2. The germline gives CDR1 SGHVS, CDR2 FQNEAQ. The CDR3 extends over 14 amino acids. V lost 1 base to trimming and J lost 6 bases; unmatched junction nucleotides: 2. The CDR3 protein is CASSLDGRGNEQFF. DNA for the CDR3: TGTGCCAGCAGCTTAGACGGGAGGGGCAATGAGCAGTTCTTC.